What follows is one TCR beta chain and its context. Its cognate antigen has yet to be identified. No base qualities exist here, and no much larger clone lies one base off it. CDR3 length: 12 amino acids, cysteine to phenylalanine. CDR3 DNA is the only sequence kept; it has 36 bases, read in frame from the first base. The V end gives up 6 bases and the J end 5 bases, leaving 0 bases in the junction not matched to a gene. From the germline V gene, CDR1 is SQVTM and CDR2 is ANQGSEA. These data originate in a study of T cell changes during pregnancy in multiple sclerosis (dated by TCRdb to between 2018 and 2021). The study in broad terms: In women with multiple sclerosis, the researchers looked at how the T cell repertoire shifted as pregnancy progressed.

Library preparation used the immunoSEQ multiplex PCR assay. TCRdb holds this immuneACCESS table with in-frame rearrangements only. Some clones are missing; in checked studies, unresolved V genes explain under half, and the rest has no known cause. A total of tens of thousands of clones appear in this sample, roughly 88% of them only once. The ten largest account for about 1.1% of the sample. This receptor was taken from a female donor with multiple sclerosis, enrolled in a pregnancy study. The source was CD4+ T cells from peripheral blood mononuclear cells, collected before pregnancy. This chain joins TRBV29-1 to TRBJ2-5; 13 nucleotides in the junction match TRBD2. The sequence in DNA is TGCAGCGTACTAGCGGGAGGGGAGACCCAGTACTTC. Its translation reads: CSVLAGGETQYF. When the CDR3 is completed using the reference TRBV29-1 and TRBJ2-5 genes on either side, the full variable domain is SAVISQKPSRDICQRGTSLTIQCQVDSQVTMMFWYRQQPGQSLTLIATANQGSEATYESGFVIDKFPISRPNLTFSTLTVSNMSPEDSSIYLCSVLAGGETQYFGPGTRLLVL.